This T cell receptor beta chain was documented in a study of blood T cell repertoires in COVID-19. Individuals drawn from about two dozen US areas were roughly 18 to 95 years old. Methods used by the authors: Quantification of nucleated cells was approximated via reference gene primer amplification. Sequencing was performed with immunoSEQ multiplex PCR; in TCRdb, only in-frame clones are kept and a portion is missing. That table supplies the V and J calls and clone size; D and trimming were determined from the DNA. Of hundreds of thousands of clones detected, roughly 80% appear once; the ten largest clones hold 5%. Germline loops: CDR1 SNHLY, CDR2 FYNNEI. The CDR3 totals 11 residues. Trimming cost V 7 bases and J 4 bases, with 5 bases left between them.

The source is a man aged 40-50 years who had been exposed to COVID-19. The V gene is TRBV2, the J gene TRBJ2-4; no firm D call. Sequenced input: PBMCs or T cells enriched from blood (not recorded which). CDR3 in DNA: TGTGCCAGCATACAGAAAAACATTCAGTACTTC. Its protein is CASIQKNIQYF. Complete variable domain (other parts from reference TRBV2 and TRBJ2-4): EPEVTQTPSHQVTQMGQEVILRCVPISNHLYFYWYRQILGQKVEFLVSFYNNEISEKSEIFDDQFSVERPDGSNFTLKIRSTKLEDSAMYFCASIQKNIQYFGAGTRLSVL.